A single sample is the source of the 6 T cell receptor beta chains below, sequenced in a study of beta chain features in type 1 diabetes. Study conclusions and caveats: The study found moderately but significantly shorter TCRB CDR3s in all four CD4+ subsets of Type 1 diabetes patients.

These receptors' antigens are unknown. Reverse transcribing all isolated RNA meant expressed TCRB transcripts were sequenced. Libraries were prepared by immunoSEQ multiplex PCR; TCRdb keeps only in-frame clonotypes and omits some of them. The sample lists roughly 47,000 clones, roughly 48% occurring once. The sequenced material came from stem cell memory CD4+ T cells from blood. Receptors were obtained from a man aged 25-45 years with type 1 diabetes.

There are a few counts of this clone. V gene TRBV20-1 combines with J gene TRBJ2-5, with no clear D. This CDR3 has 11 residues. V lost 3 bases, J lost 4 bases, and 6 bases lay in between. The germline V gene encodes CDR1 DFQATT and CDR2 SNEGSKA (reference sequence). CDR3 in DNA: TGCAGTGCTAGTCCGCGAGAGACCCAGTACTTC. Amino acid sequence: CSASPRETQYF.

The genes are TRBV13 and TRBJ2-5, with D hard to call. The V gene's germline CDR1 is PRHDT and CDR2 FYEKMQ (reference sequence). This CDR3 has 16 amino acids. The V end was cut by 5 bases, the J end by 0 bases, with 16 bases between. The CDR3 nucleotides read TGTGCCAGCAGCCTTCGGGTTGGGTACTACCAAGAGACCCAGTACTTC. This gives the protein CASSLRVGYYQETQYF.

The rearrangement joins TRBV19 to TRBJ2-3; 12 bases are shared with TRBD2. In germline, CDR1 is LNHDA, CDR2 SQIVND (reference sequence). V was pared by 5 bases and J by 4 bases, with 7 bases of the junction left unmatched. This CDR3 spans 16 amino acids. The CDR3 coding sequence is TGTGCCAGTAGTGCCCTAGCGGGAGGGCCTGCAGATACGCAGTATTTT. It is translated as CASSALAGGPADTQYF.

V gene TRBV5-1 combines with J gene TRBJ1-1; D gene uncertain. Trimming shortened V by 0 bases and J by 7 bases, and 10 bases separated the two germline ends. The CDR3 has 13 amino acids. Germline assignment: CDR1 SGHRS and CDR2 YFSETQ. The CDR3 here is CASSLGERSEAFF. As DNA, the CDR3 is TGCGCCAGCAGCTTGGGAGAGAGGAGTGAAGCTTTCTTT.

The chain joins TRBV7-8 to TRBJ1-4; the match to TRBD1 covers 10 bases. CDR3 length: 16 residues. Germline V gene sequence: CDR1 SGHVS, CDR2 FQNEAQ. J was trimmed by 5 bases and V by 5 bases; bases with no gene match: 8. Here the CDR3 reads CASSRADRGINEKLFF. The CDR3 DNA sequence: TGTGCCAGCAGCCGCGCGGACAGGGGGATCAATGAAAAACTGTTTTTT.

The chain recombines TRBV7-9 with TRBJ2-5; TRBD2 aligns across 14 bases. Germline CDR1 is SEHNR and CDR2 is FQNEAQ (reference sequence). The CDR3 loop spans 18 amino acids. Trimming cost V 5 bases and J 4 bases; bases outside gene matches: 12. The CDR3 DNA reads as TGTGCCAGCAGCCCCAAGGGGACTAGCGGGAGTGAGGGAGAGACCCAGTACTTC. It is translated as CASSPKGTSGSEGETQYF.